This T cell receptor beta chain was recorded in a study of cytomegalovirus exposure and HLA in healthy donors. PCR employed 60 Vbeta and 13 Jbeta primers. Sequenced by immunoSEQ multiplex PCR; TCRdb stores in-frame clones only, minus some. Among 100,000 to 150,000 clones listed, 15% to 20% were seen once. With 2 bases removed from V and 6 bases from J, the gap between germline ends came to 9 bases. Germline V gene data show CDR1 as SGHDT and CDR2 as YYEEEE. This CDR3 comprises 13 residues. General observations from the study: The study designated 150 to 200 TCR beta chains cytomegalovirus-associated. Sequences of the TCR beta chain were said to predict the HLA-A and HLA-B alleles of most subjects accurately.

Only a few counts were recorded for this clone. As yet, its antigen is unknown. In nominal health when sampled, donors likely had unrecorded immune exposures nonetheless. The chain joins TRBV5-6 to TRBJ2-4, with D perhaps TRBD1 (5 bases). This TCR was sampled from a female donor in good health and CMV-seropositive. The sequenced sample was PBMCs. CDR3 region: CASSFFGANIQYF. The CDR3 nucleotides are TGTGCCAGCAGCTTCTTTGGGGCAAACATTCAGTACTTC.